The clone carrying this TCR beta chain was seen a few times. Antigen unknown. Genomic DNA acted as the template from which TCR beta VDJ combination and CDR3 sequence profiling were carried out. TCRdb re-derived calls from the reads in MiXCR, one entry per CDR3 protein. Altogether roughly 80,000 distinct CDR3 sequences are present, around 70% being singletons, with the ten largest covering 70% to 90%. Trimming took 5 bases from V and 0 from J, leaving 19 bases between them. In germline, CDR1 is SGHTA, CDR2 FQGTGA. The CDR3 consists of 18 residues. Sequenced patients had shown CD8+CD57+ cell expansion by flow cytometry. The source of the sample is a study of CD8+CD57+ T cells in acquired aplastic anemia. The study, taken as a whole, reports: Almost 30 CD8+ CDR3 sequences occurred in both the patients and the controls.

The chain carries TRBV7-3 and TRBJ2-2; D unresolved. This clonotype was obtained from a human donor with aplastic anemia. The source material was sorted CD4+, CD8+, or CD8+CD57+ T cells (not recorded which) from PBMCs. CDR3 nucleotide sequence: TGTGCCAGCAGCCTCCATCTACCCGACACCCCGAACACCGGGGAGCTGTTTTTT. Residues: CASSLHLPDTPNTGELFF.